The clone carrying this T cell receptor (beta chain) was detected only a few times. Its antigen remains unidentified. V lost 4 bases and J 3 bases, leaving 14 bases between the germline ends. Germline V lookup: CDR1 SGDLS, CDR2 YYNGEE. The CDR3 has 15 amino acids. The data were taken from a study of beta chain features in type 1 diabetes. cDNA synthesis used the whole RNA isolate, giving expressed TCRB sequences. Naive, central memory and regulatory T cell samples yielded about 3.57 million reads on average. Data came from immunoSEQ multiplex PCR; TCRdb stores just in-frame clones and leaves some out. Found here are hundreds of thousands of clones, roughly 12% of them singletons; the top ten hold approximately 0.021%. Broader study findings: The naive, central memory and Treg TCRB repertoires showed an apparent similarity that was greater among patients than among healthy donors. Significant though moderate, a shortening of TCRB CDR3s appeared in all four CD4+ subsets of Type 1 diabetes patients. The study found fewer insertions and more deletions at VDJ junctions in type 1 diabetes patients. Over-representation of high TCR-expressing cells was a possible consequence of cDNA sequencing.

V and J are TRBV9 and TRBJ2-1; the D call may be TRBD1 or TRBD2 (6 bases each). The source is a man between 18 and 35 years old with type 1 diabetes. Input material: naive CD4+ T cells from blood. The CDR3 DNA reads TGTGCCAGCAGCACTGGGGGGACAAACTACAATGAGCAGTTCTTC. The encoded protein is CASSTGGTNYNEQFF.